Detailed here is one T cell receptor (beta chain). Antigen specificity is unknown. The sample originates from a study of OX40 agonist ivuxolimab in advanced cancers. Data came from immunoSEQ multiplex PCR; TCRdb stores just in-frame clones and leaves some out. The table lists tens of thousands of clones, approximately 87% of them singletons. Deletions cut 1 base from V and 7 bases from J, with 13 bases between. Germline V lookup: CDR1 LGHNT, CDR2 FRNRAP. The CDR3 sequence is 14 residues long. Whole-study findings and limits: Normalized expansion of T-cell clones was also low for some nonresponders. Expansion of clones was among the lowest in partial responders at 0.1-3.0 mg/kg.

This sequence originates from an adult with an advanced solid tumor such as melanoma, head and neck, liver or kidney cancer. This material consisted of CD4+ or CD8+ T cells sorted from blood, taken in a trial of the OX40 agonist ivuxolimab. The chain recombines TRBV12-5 with TRBJ1-2, with D possibly matching TRBD1 (5 bases). CDR3 amino acids: CASGLGGGESGYTF. DNA for the CDR3: TGTGCTAGTGGTTTGGGCGGGGGGGAAAGTGGCTACACCTTC.